These 21 T cell receptor beta chains were sequenced from one sample in a study of blood T cells in healthy people across ages. A second PCR of roughly 7 to 11 cycles used a sample-barcoded 5' primer and a J-beta primer mix. TCRdb reprocessed the 5' RACE reads via MiXCR and lists one record per CDR3 protein. The sample has about 1,500,000 distinct CDR3 sequences; 40% to 50% are singletons. Sequencing input: blood. These receptors originate from a young woman in good health.

The J gene is TRBJ1-2, the V gene TRBV10-3; the D gene is possibly TRBD1 (5 bases). The CDR3 sequence is 13 residues long. V shed 8 bases and J shed 4 bases, with 14 bases lying between them. Germline CDR1 reads ENHRY; CDR2 reads SYGVKD. The CDR3 loop is CAIGGSSSYGYTF. The CDR3 coding sequence is TGTGCCATCGGGGGTTCATCTTCCTATGGCTACACCTTC.

The chain employs TRBV5-6 and TRBJ2-4, with 7 nucleotides matching TRBD1. The J call may be mistaken, given a closer DNA end match to TRBJ2-7. Germline lookup yields CDR1 SGHDT and CDR2 YYEEEE. The CDR3 runs 14 residues. CDR3 region: CASSLDRGKIEQYF. The CDR3 DNA is TGTGCCAGCAGCTTGGACAGGGGAAAGATCGAGCAGTACTTC.

The chain is built from TRBV2 and TRBJ2-1; 11 nucleotides align to TRBD2. Germline CDR1 is SNHLY and CDR2 is FYNNEI. The trim removed 2 bases at V and 9 bases at J, leaving 18 bases unmatched. The CDR3 has 19 residues. CDR3 nucleotide sequence: TGTGCCAGCAGTGAAAGATCTGGGCTAGCGGGAGGCCCGCAGGGTGAGCAGTTCTTC. Its protein product is CASSERSGLAGGPQGEQFF.

This clonotype was counted many times. The rearrangement uses TRBV7-3 and TRBJ2-7, with D perhaps given as TRBD1 or TRBD2 (5 bases each). Germline V gives CDR1 SGHTA, CDR2 FQGTGA. The ends were cut back, 1 base at V and 4 bases at J, with 8 bases in the middle. The CDR3 spans 13 residues. The CDR3 DNA reads as TGTGCCAGCAGCTTAAACTGGGGGTACGAGCAGTACTTC. Amino acids: CASSLNWGYEQYF.

The chain carries TRBV9 and TRBJ2-7; D may be TRBD2 (6 bases). The CDR3 consists of 14 residues. In germline, CDR1 is SGDLS, CDR2 YYNGEE. Between the trimmed V and J ends, which lost 4 bases and 0 bases, there was a span of 11 bases. CDR3 protein: CASSRGYSSYEQYF. CDR3 bases: TGTGCCAGCAGCCGGGGGTATAGCTCCTACGAGCAGTACTTC.

Note on this clonotype: Given a much more abundant clone one base away, this may be a read error. The chain is built from TRBV20-1 and TRBJ2-3, with 9 positions matching TRBD2. Looked up from germline, CDR1 is DFQATT and CDR2 is SNEGSKA (reference sequence). This CDR3 has 15 amino acids. The CDR3, as DNA: TGCGGTGCTAGCCCGGGCGGGAGGGCCAGGGATACGCAGTATTTT. This gives the protein CGASPGGRARDTQYF.

This clonotype was found a few times. The chain joins TRBV6-1 to TRBJ2-1, with 9 positions matching TRBD1. The J segment lost 3 bases and the V segment lost 0 bases, leaving 3 bases of the junction unmatched. Looked up from germline, CDR1 is MNHNS and CDR2 is SASEGT. The CDR3 covers 16 residues. The CDR3 reads CASSEARDRVYNEQFF. The CDR3 bases are TGTGCCAGCAGTGAAGCGAGGGACAGGGTCTACAATGAGCAGTTCTTC.

The rearrangement links TRBV4-1 to TRBJ2-2, with D possibly being TRBD2 (6 bases). V shed 3 bases and J shed 0 bases, with 11 bases lying between them. The germline CDR1 and CDR2 sequences are MGHRA and YSYEKL. The CDR3 has 16 amino acids. CDR3 sequence: CASSHRGSTNTGELFF. CDR3 sequence (DNA): TGCGCCAGCAGCCATCGGGGGAGTACGAACACCGGGGAGCTGTTTTTT.

About this clonotype itself: A much bigger clone sits one base away, suggesting this may be a read error. The V gene is TRBV10-3, the J gene TRBJ2-3; D is undetermined. From germline, CDR1 is ENHRY and CDR2 SYGVKD. This CDR3 comprises 14 residues. This CDR3 reads CAISDSWITATQYF. The DNA of the CDR3 is TGTGCCATCAGTGACTCTTGGATCACAGCTACGCAGTATTTT.

This sequence joins TRBV7-9 and TRBJ2-7; possible D gene TRBD1, 6 bases. CDR3 length equals 16 residues. V lost 5 bases and J 5 bases, leaving 22 bases between the germline ends. The germline CDR1 and CDR2 sequences are SEHNR and FQNEAQ (reference sequence). The CDR3 DNA sequence: TGTGCCAGCAGCCCGCAACCCATAGGCAGGGGCCACGAGCAGTACTTC. Translation: CASSPQPIGRGHEQYF. The full variable domain, with the rest looked up from reference TRBV7-9 and TRBJ2-7, is DTGVSQNPRHKITKRGQNVTFRCDPISEHNRLYWYRQTLGQGPEFLTYFQNEAQLEKSRLLSDRFSAERPKGSFSTLEIQRTEQGDSAMYLCASSPQPIGRGHEQYFGPGTRLTVT.

This clonotype came up a few times. The J gene is TRBJ2-1, the V gene TRBV11-1; no clear D. Trimming shortened V by 5 bases and J by 7 bases, and 12 bases separated the two germline ends. The CDR3 sequence is 13 residues long. Germline assignment: CDR1 SGHAT and CDR2 FQDESV (reference sequence). The CDR3 here is CASSERIRNEQFF. The CDR3 bases are TGTGCCAGCAGCGAGCGTATCCGGAATGAGCAGTTCTTC.

This clonotype was recorded at least ten times. The J gene is TRBJ2-1, the V gene TRBV29-1, with a tentative D call TRBD1 (6 bases). The CDR3 is 12 amino acids. Deletions cut 4 bases from V and 9 bases from J, with 13 bases between. Looked up from germline, CDR1 is SQVTM and CDR2 is ANQGSEA. For the CDR3, the DNA is TGCAGCGTTGTCCGTACAGGGCCTGAGCAGTTCTTC. Amino acids: CSVVRTGPEQFF.

This rearrangement joins TRBV12-3 or TRBV12-4 to TRBJ2-7; tentatively, D is TRBD2 (5 bases). V lost 1 base and J 6 bases, leaving 10 bases between the germline ends. The CDR3 consists of 13 residues. The CDR3 DNA reads as TGTGCCAGCAGTTTAGTGCTAGCAGGCGAGCAGTACTTC. Its translation is CASSLVLAGEQYF.

This clonotype turned up a few times. The chain couples TRBV4-1 to TRBJ2-3, with D perhaps matching TRBD1 (6 bases). The germline CDR1 and CDR2 sequences are MGHRA and YSYEKL. The length of the CDR3 is 13 residues. Trimming stripped 1 base from V and 7 bases from J, with 9 bases between. This chain's CDR3 is CASSQAGVNTQYF. The CDR3 DNA follows: TGCGCCAGCAGCCAAGCAGGGGTCAATACGCAGTATTTT.

This clonotype has more than one count but fewer than ten. CDR3: CASRLGLAGDHEQFF. CDR3 nucleotide sequence: TGTGCCAGCAGACTAGGACTAGCGGGAGACCATGAGCAGTTCTTC. The chain carries TRBV11-2 and TRBJ2-1; 13 positions match TRBD2. The CDR3 totals 15 residues. The germline V gene has CDR1 SGHAT and CDR2 FQNNGV. The trim removed 6 bases at V and 8 bases at J, leaving 7 bases unmatched.

In this sample, this clonotype turned up many times. The chain recombines TRBV20-1 with TRBJ2-1; TRBD2 matches at 7 bases. The DNA end favors TRBJ2-7, so the J call may be wrong. Per germline, CDR1 DFQATT and CDR2 SNEGSKA (reference sequence). The CDR3 has 18 amino acids. The CDR3 sequence: CSARFLGEGRGLYNEQYF. CDR3 nucleotides: TGCAGTGCTAGATTTTTAGGGGAGGGGAGAGGGCTCTACAATGAGCAGTACTTC.

This clonotype showed up many times. This chain uses TRBV3-1 with TRBJ2-1, with 9 nucleotides matching TRBD1. The CDR3 extends over 16 amino acids. V trimming: 0 bases; J trimming: 7 bases; junction bases outside the gene matches: 7. Germline V CDR1 and CDR2: LGHDT, YNNKEL (reference sequence). In DNA form, the CDR3 reads TGTGCCAGCAGCCAAGACGGAGGACAGGGGTGGAATGAGCAGTTCTTC. It translates to CASSQDGGQGWNEQFF.

The chain couples TRBV6-1 to TRBJ1-5, with D perhaps matching TRBD1 (5 bases). The CDR3 sequence is 15 residues long. V was clipped by 1 base and J by 6 bases, with 13 bases between them. From germline, CDR1 is MNHNS and CDR2 SASEGT. The DNA of the CDR3 is TGTGCCAGCAGTGAAGGTCGGGGCGAAGGTCAGCCCCAGCATTTT. Encoded protein: CASSEGRGEGQPQHF.

The rearrangement joins TRBV2 to TRBJ2-1; no firm D call. Germline CDR1 and CDR2: SNHLY and FYNNEI. V gave up 9 bases and J gave up 5 bases, with 8 bases separating them. The CDR3 consists of 11 residues. The CDR3 sequence: CASAWDNEQFF. The CDR3 nucleotides read TGTGCCAGTGCCTGGGACAATGAGCAGTTCTTC.

The chain is built from TRBV20-1 and TRBJ2-1; 14 nucleotides match TRBD2. The germline CDR1 and CDR2 sequences are DFQATT and SNEGSKA (reference sequence). The CDR3 runs to 19 residues. After removal of 5 bases from V and 8 bases from J, the junction contained 20 bases not matched to a gene. CDR3 amino acids: CSARKPGTSGRKGLDEQFF. The CDR3 region has the DNA TGCAGTGCTCGAAAACCCGGGACTAGCGGGAGAAAGGGGTTGGATGAGCAGTTCTTC.

This clonotype was counted only a few times. The chain uses TRBV12-3 or TRBV12-4 and TRBJ1-4; 7 positions match TRBD1. CDR3 length: 14 residues. The V gene end was trimmed by 4 bases and the J gene end by 8 bases; junction bases not matched to a gene: 7. CDR3 bases: TGTGCCAGCAGTTCTGAGACAGGGCGCGAAAAACTGTTTTTT. Its protein product is CASSSETGREKLFF.